This T cell receptor (beta chain) appears in the sequencing data of a study of beta chain features in type 1 diabetes. Study information: The study examined 107,917,701 sorted cells across all samples. Study results and limitations: PCR could preferentially amplify shorter templates, alike in patients and controls.

In regard to this clone: The antigen remains undetermined.

Cell sorting via CD45RO/CCR7/CD25/CD127/CD95/CD27 was performed to obtain CD4+ naive, central memory, regulatory and stem cell-like memory cells. The authors reverse transcribed all of the isolated RNA, so sequencing captured expressed TCRB transcripts. Clones were read by immunoSEQ multiplex PCR, and TCRdb kept only the in-frame ones, dropping some. In the table there are hundreds of thousands of clones, 15% to 18% of which are singletons. Per the germline V gene, CDR1 is MNHNY and CDR2 is SVGAGI (reference sequence). J gave up 8 bases and V 0 bases, and 12 bases lay outside the gene matches. The CDR3 runs 16 residues.

The sequence was collected from a man aged 18-30 years in good health. Sequencing was carried out using naive CD4+ T cells from blood. The chain carries TRBV6-6 and TRBJ2-5, with 7 bases that match TRBD1. The CDR3, as DNA: TGTGCCAGCAGTTACTCGAGGATGGACAGGCCCCACACCCAGTACTTC. Its translation is CASSYSRMDRPHTQYF.